One sample yielded the 7 T cell receptor beta chains listed below, sequenced in a study of control samples from healthy donors and cancer patients. The assay was immunoSEQ multiplex PCR, and TCRdb's table has in-frame clones only and misses some. The profile shows under 450,000 clones, around 90% of them singletons. The specimen was PBMCs. These receptor sequences come from a man aged 40-49 years with head and neck cancer.

Points on this clone: This CDR3 is also generated by other DNA sequences in the sample. The chain joins TRBV7-3 to TRBJ2-2, with D possibly called TRBD1 or TRBD2 (5 bases each). Germline values: CDR1 SGHTA, CDR2 FQGTGA. Deletions cut 3 bases from V and 4 bases from J, with 6 bases between. The CDR3 is made up of 13 amino acids. The CDR3 nucleotides read TGTGCCAGCAGCTTTGGGGGCACCGGGGAGCTGTTTTTT. This sequence encodes CASSFGGTGELFF. The full variable domain, rest sourced from reference TRBV7-3 and TRBJ2-2, is GAGVSQTPSNKVTEKGKYVELRCDPISGHTALYWYRQSLGQGPEFLIYFQGTGAADDSGLPNDRFFAVRPEGSVSTLKIQRTERGDSAVYLCASSFGGTGELFFGEGSRLTVL.

The J gene is TRBJ2-3, the V gene TRBV24-1, with D possibly TRBD2 on 5 matching bases. CDR3 length equals 13 residues. Trimming left V 7 bases short and J 2 bases short, with 9 bases between. The germline V gene has CDR1 KGHDR and CDR2 SFDVKD. CDR3 in amino acids: CATRGDYTDTQYF. Here the CDR3 DNA reads TGTGCCACCAGAGGAGACTACACAGATACGCAGTATTTT.

The chain has TRBV24-1 and TRBJ2-1; 7 bases map to TRBD1. The CDR3 is 14 residues long. Looked up from germline, CDR1 is KGHDR and CDR2 is SFDVKD. V shed 4 bases, J shed 4 bases, and the junction held 3 bases outside the gene matches. CDR3 nucleotide sequence: TGTGCCACCAGTGACCGGGACAGTTACAATGAGCAGTTCTTC. Its protein is CATSDRDSYNEQFF.

This chain uses TRBV11-2 with TRBJ2-3; the D gene could be TRBD1 or TRBD2 (5 bases each). CDR1 SGHAT and CDR2 FQNNGV come from the germline V gene. This CDR3 contains 14 residues. The V gene lost 5 bases and the J gene lost 5 bases, with 14 bases spanning the gap. The CDR3 bases are TGTGCCAGCAGCAATTGGGACGGCCAAGATACGCAGTATTTT. Its translation is CASSNWDGQDTQYF.

The chain uses TRBV5-6 and TRBJ2-6; tentative D call: TRBD1 (5 bases). CDR3 length: 15 amino acids. The germline V gene has CDR1 SGHDT and CDR2 YYEEEE. V lost 3 bases and J lost 5, with 12 bases in between. The CDR3, as DNA: TGTGCCAGCAGCTCGCAGGGTGTGTGGGCCAACGTCCTGACTTTC. Encoded protein: CASSSQGVWANVLTF.

This chain connects TRBV28 to TRBJ2-7; D is ambiguous. This CDR3 is built from 17 residues. Germline values: CDR1 MDHEN, CDR2 SYDVKM. Trimming removed 8 bases from V and 4 bases from J, with 27 bases in between. CDR3 bases: TGTGCCAGCCGACCCTCCCCAGTGGACCCCCAACCATACGAGCAGTACTTC. This sequence encodes CASRPSPVDPQPYEQYF.

This chain uses TRBV9 with TRBJ1-2, with 7 nucleotides matching TRBD1. The germline gives CDR1 SGDLS, CDR2 YYNGEE. V was pared by 5 bases and J by 5 bases, with 18 bases of the junction left unmatched. CDR3 size: 17 residues. The CDR3 loop reads CASRGTVEGPMPYGYTF. The DNA for the CDR3 is TGTGCCAGCAGGGGGACAGTAGAAGGTCCCATGCCTTATGGCTACACCTTC. Based on the CDR3 plus reference TRBV9 and TRBJ1-2, the full variable domain is DSGVTQTPKHLITATGQRVTLRCSPRSGDLSVYWYQQSLDQGLQFLIQYYNGEERAKGNILERFSAQQFPDLHSELNLSSLELGDSALYFCASRGTVEGPMPYGYTFGSGTRLTVV.